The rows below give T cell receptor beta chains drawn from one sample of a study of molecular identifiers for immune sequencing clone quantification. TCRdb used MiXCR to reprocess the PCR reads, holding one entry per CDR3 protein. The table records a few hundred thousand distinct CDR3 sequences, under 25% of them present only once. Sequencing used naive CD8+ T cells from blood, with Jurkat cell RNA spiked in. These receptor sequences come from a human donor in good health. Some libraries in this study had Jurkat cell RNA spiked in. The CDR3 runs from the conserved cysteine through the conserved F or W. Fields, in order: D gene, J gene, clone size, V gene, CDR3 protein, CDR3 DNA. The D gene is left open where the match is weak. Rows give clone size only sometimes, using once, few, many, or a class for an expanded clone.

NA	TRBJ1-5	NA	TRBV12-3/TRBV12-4	CASSNDGRTQHF	TGCGCCAGCAGCAACGATGGGCGAACCCAGCATTTT
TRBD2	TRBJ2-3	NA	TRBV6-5	CASSSSGLAVPSQDTQYF	TGTGCCAGCAGTTCCTCGGGACTAGCGGTTCCCTCGCAAGATACGCAGTATTTT
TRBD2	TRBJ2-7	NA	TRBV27	CASRGASGSYEQYF	TGTGCCAGCCGAGGGGCTAGCGGTAGCTACGAGCAGTACTTC
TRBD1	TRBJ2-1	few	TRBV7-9	CASSLVTGGSYNEQFF	TGTGCCAGCAGCTTAGTGACAGGGGGGTCCTACAATGAGCAGTTCTTC
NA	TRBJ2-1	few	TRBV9	CASSVEWSSYNEQFF	TGTGCCAGCAGCGTAGAGTGGTCTTCCTACAATGAGCAGTTCTTC
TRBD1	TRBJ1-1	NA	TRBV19	CASTAGGMKNTEAFF	TGTGCCAGTACCGCAGGGGGCATGAAGAACACTGAAGCTTTCTTT
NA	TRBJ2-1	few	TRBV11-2	CASSSPGASLNNEQFF	TGTGCCAGCAGCTCCCCAGGGGCGTCATTAAACAATGAGCAGTTCTTC
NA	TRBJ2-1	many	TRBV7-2	CASSPTSPTGGDEQFF	TGTGCCAGCAGCCCGACAAGCCCGACGGGGGGCGATGAGCAGTTCTTC
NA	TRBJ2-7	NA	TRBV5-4	CASSLEGPIYEQYF	TGTGCCAGCAGCCTTGAGGGGCCGATCTACGAGCAGTACTTC
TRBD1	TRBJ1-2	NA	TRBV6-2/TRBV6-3	CASSPGQGMSYGYTF	TGTGCCAGCAGCCCGGGACAGGGGATGTCCTATGGCTACACCTTC
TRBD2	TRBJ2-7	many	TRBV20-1	CSARDSGTSVYEQYF	TGCAGTGCTAGAGATTCGGGGACTAGTGTGTACGAGCAGTACTTC
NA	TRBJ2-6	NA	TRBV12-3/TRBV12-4	CASSLGDSGANVLTF	TGTGCCAGCAGTTTGGGAGACTCTGGGGCCAACGTCCTGACTTTC
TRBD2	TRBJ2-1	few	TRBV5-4	CASSLLLAGGNEQFF	TGTGCCAGCAGCTTGCTTCTAGCGGGCGGAAATGAGCAGTTCTTC
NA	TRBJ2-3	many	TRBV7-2	CASSGDSTDTQYF	TGTGCCAGCAGCGGCGACAGCACAGATACGCAGTATTTT
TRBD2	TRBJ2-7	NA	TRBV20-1	CSARWSSGGATYEQYF	TGCAGTGCAAGGTGGTCTAGCGGGGGAGCCACCTACGAGCAGTACTTC
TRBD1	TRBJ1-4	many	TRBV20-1	CSASLSRGGGEKLFF	TGCAGTGCTAGCCTATCCAGGGGGGGTGGTGAAAAACTGTTTTTT
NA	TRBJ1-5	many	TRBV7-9	CASGSLNQPQHF	TGTGCCAGCGGGAGCCTTAATCAGCCCCAGCATTTT
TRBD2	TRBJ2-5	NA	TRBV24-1	CATSEPPTGLGVQETQYF	TGTGCCACCAGTGAACCGCCTACCGGACTAGGAGTACAAGAGACCCAGTACTTC
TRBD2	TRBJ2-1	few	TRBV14	CASSQRLGGAYNEQFF	TGTGCCAGCAGCCAGAGGTTGGGGGGGGCCTACAATGAGCAGTTCTTC
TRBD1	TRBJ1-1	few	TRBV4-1	CASSQEGRGSEAFF	TGCGCCAGCAGCCAAGAGGGCAGGGGGTCTGAAGCTTTCTTT
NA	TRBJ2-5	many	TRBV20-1	CSASWTAANGWTQYF	TGCAGTGCTAGTTGGACCGCGGCCAACGGCTGGACCCAGTACTTC
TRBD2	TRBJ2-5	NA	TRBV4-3	CASSQDRLAGGPRETQYF	TGCGCCAGCAGCCAAGACCGACTAGCGGGGGGGCCCCGAGAGACCCAGTACTTC
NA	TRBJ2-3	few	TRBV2	CASTLGDF	TGTGCCAGCACCCTGGGGGATTTT
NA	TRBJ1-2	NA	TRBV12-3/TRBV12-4	CASSLGVNYGYTF	TGTGCCAGCAGTTTAGGGGTTAACTATGGCTACACCTTC
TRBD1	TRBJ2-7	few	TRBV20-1	CSARTGVASGYEQYF	TGCAGTGCTAGAACAGGGGTGGCCTCGGGGTACGAGCAGTACTTC
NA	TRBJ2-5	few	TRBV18	CASSPTRDQETQYF	TGTGCCAGCTCACCAACCAGGGACCAAGAGACCCAGTACTTC
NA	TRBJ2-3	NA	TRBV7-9	CASSLTDHTQYF	TGTGCCAGCAGCTTAACGGATCATACGCAGTATTTT
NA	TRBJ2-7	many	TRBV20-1	CSARSGGSYEQYF	TGCAGTGCTCGATCCGGAGGCTCCTACGAGCAGTACTTC
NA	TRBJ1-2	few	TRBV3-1	CASSQKSKVYGYTF	TGTGCCAGCAGCCAAAAATCTAAGGTCTATGGCTACACCTTC
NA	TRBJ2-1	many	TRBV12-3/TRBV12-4	CASSLGGNSYNEQFF	TGTGCCAGCAGTTTGGGCGGGAACTCCTACAATGAGCAGTTCTTC
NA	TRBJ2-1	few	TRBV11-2	CASSLVDSSYNEQFF	TGTGCCAGCAGCTTAGTCGACAGTTCCTACAATGAGCAGTTCTTC
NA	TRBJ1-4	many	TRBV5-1	CASSLGTETNEKLFF	TGCGCCAGCAGCCTAGGGACGGAGACTAATGAAAAACTGTTTTTT
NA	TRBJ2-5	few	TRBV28	CASSLFRSETQYF	TGTGCCAGCAGTTTATTCCGTTCGGAGACCCAGTACTTC
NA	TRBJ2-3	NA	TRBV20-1	CSARDIGGTDTQYF	TGCAGTGCTAGAGATATAGGGGGCACAGATACGCAGTATTTT
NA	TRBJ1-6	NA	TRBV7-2	CASSYLPRGSYNSPLHF	TGTGCCAGCAGCTACCTCCCGCGGGGCTCCTATAATTCACCCCTCCACTTT
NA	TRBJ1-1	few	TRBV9	CASSYGGAHSGTEAFF	TGTGCCAGCAGCTACGGAGGGGCACACTCGGGCACTGAAGCTTTCTTT
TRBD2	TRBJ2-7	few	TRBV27	CASSYAGGSYEQYF	TGTGCCAGCAGTTATGCGGGAGGGTCGTACGAGCAGTACTTC
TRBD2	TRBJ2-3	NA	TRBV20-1	CSASGRLAGETYTATQYF	TGCAGTGCTAGCGGTCGACTAGCGGGCGAGACCTACACAGCTACGCAGTATTTT
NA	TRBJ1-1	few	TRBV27	CASRIQANTEAFF	TGTGCCAGCAGGATACAGGCGAACACTGAAGCTTTCTTT
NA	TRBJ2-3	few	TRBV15	CATSRDRRGWTDTQYF	TGTGCCACCAGCAGAGATCGCCGGGGGTGGACAGATACGCAGTATTTT
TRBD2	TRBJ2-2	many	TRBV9	CASSASGRWTGELFF	TGTGCCAGCAGCGCTAGCGGGAGGTGGACCGGGGAGCTGTTTTTT
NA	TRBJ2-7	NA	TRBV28	CASKPSGRTSYEQYF	TGTGCCAGCAAGCCCTCGGGGCGGACCTCCTACGAGCAGTACTTC
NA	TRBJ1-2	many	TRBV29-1	CSVVSDNYGYTF	TGCAGCGTTGTTTCCGACAACTATGGCTACACCTTC
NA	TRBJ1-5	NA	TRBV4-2	CASSQEYSNQPQHF	TGTGCCAGCAGCCAAGAGTATAGCAATCAGCCCCAGCATTTT
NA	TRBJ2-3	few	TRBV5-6	CASSPVLGLGTDTQYF	TGTGCCAGCAGCCCCGTTTTGGGACTTGGCACAGATACGCAGTATTTT
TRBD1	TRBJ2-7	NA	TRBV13	CASSLEQGAYHEQYF	TGTGCCAGCAGCTTAGAACAGGGGGCGTATCACGAGCAGTACTTC
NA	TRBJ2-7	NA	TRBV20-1	CSARVFTATYEQYF	TGCAGTGCTAGGGTTTTTACCGCAACCTACGAGCAGTACTTC
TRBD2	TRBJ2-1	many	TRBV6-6	CASSPLAGGKNEQFF	TGTGCCAGCAGCCCACTAGCGGGAGGAAAGAATGAGCAGTTCTTC